The rows below give T cell receptor beta chains drawn from one sample of a study of cytomegalovirus exposure and HLA in healthy donors. Only in-frame clones appear in the TCRdb table, and some are missing; sequencing was by immunoSEQ multiplex PCR. The profile shows about 150,000 clones, about 80% of them singletons. Source material: PBMCs. These TCRs come from a woman aged 40 to 55 in good health and CMV-seronegative. The CDR3 runs from the conserved cysteine through the conserved F or W. D genes are given only for firm matches. Rows may omit the clone size; those that give it use once, few, many or a size class.

>.|TRBV7-9|once|TRBJ2-2|15
TGCGCCAGCAGTCCCTACGAGGGCAACACCGGGGAGCTGTTTTTT
CASSPYEGNTGELFF
>.|TRBV2|.|TRBJ1-1|15
TGTGCCAGCAGGGGACTATGGGTCAAGAACACTGAAGCTTTCTTT
CASRGLWVKNTEAFF
>.|TRBV7-9|.|TRBJ2-3|15
TGTGCCAGCAGCGAGCTGGTAGCTAGCACAGATACGCAGTATTTT
CASSELVASTDTQYF
>.|TRBV7-9|.|TRBJ2-5|11
TGTGCCAGCAGCTATAAAGAGACCCAGTACTTC
CASSYKETQYF
>TRBD2|TRBV11-3|.|TRBJ2-5|16
TGTGCCAGCAGCTTAGGCGGGGGGGCCTGGCAAGAGACCCAGTACTTC
CASSLGGGAWQETQYF
>.|TRBV6-5|.|TRBJ2-4|13
TGTGCCAGCACCCAGGGAGCCAAAAACATTCAGTACTTC
CASTQGAKNIQYF
>.|TRBV21-1|.|TRBJ2-1|15
TGTGCCAGCAGCAAATGTAAGAGCTCCTACAATGAGCAGTTCTTC
CASSKCKSSYNEQFF
>.|TRBV5-3|.|TRBJ1-5|17
TGTGCCAGAAGCTTGTGGAGGGTACCCTATAGCAATCAGCCCCAGCATTTT
CARSLWRVPYSNQPQHF
>.|TRBV5-5|.|TRBJ2-7|14
TGTGCCAGCAGCTTGGAGGTGGGCACCTACGAGCAGTACTTC
CASSLEVGTYEQYF
>.|TRBV5-8|.|TRBJ2-3|14
TGTGCCAGCAGCTTTAGGAGGGCCACAGATACGCAGTATTTT
CASSFRRATDTQYF
>.|TRBV30|few|TRBJ1-3|14
TGTGCCTGGAGTCTCCGGTTCTCTGGAAACACCATATATTTT
CAWSLRFSGNTIYF
>TRBD2|TRBV12-5|.|TRBJ2-1|13
TGTGCTACCGCAGACGGGGGGGACAATGAGCAGTTCTTC
CATADGGDNEQFF
>TRBD2|TRBV19|.|TRBJ2-7|15
TGTGCCAGTAGTTTAAGACTAGCGGGGGCCTACGAGCAGTACTTC
CASSLRLAGAYEQYF
>.|TRBV7-8|.|TRBJ1-5|14
TGTGCCAGCAGCTTGACAGAGCCTAATCAGCCCCAGCATTTT
CASSLTEPNQPQHF
>.|TRBV5-8|few|TRBJ2-3|15
TGTGCCAGCAGCTTGATGGGGCAGTACACAGATACGCAGTATTTT
CASSLMGQYTDTQYF
>.|TRBV28|.|TRBJ1-1|14
TGTGCCAGCACCCCGGAGGGCTATAGGGCTGAAGCTTTCTTT
CASTPEGYRAEAFF
>.|TRBV28|.|TRBJ1-6|13
TGTGCCAGCACGCCACAGTCAAATTCACCCCTCCACTTT
CASTPQSNSPLHF
>.|TRBV28|.|TRBJ2-7|20
TGTGCCAGCAGTTCAGAGACCCCGAGTGGTTGGGCTAATCCCCTCTACGAGCAGTACTTC
CASSSETPSGWANPLYEQYF
>.|TRBV21-1|few|TRBJ2-7|15
TGTGCCAGCAGCAAGGGGCAGACTCCAAACTACGAGCAGTACTTC
CASSKGQTPNYEQYF
>TRBD2|TRBV9|.|TRBJ2-3|13
TGTGCCAGCGCGGGAGGGCCTCCAGATACGCAGTATTTT
CASAGGPPDTQYF
>TRBD1|TRBV4-3|.|TRBJ2-6|16
TGCGCCAGCAGCCAATCTAGGGGGCTGAGGGCCAACGTCCTGACTTTC
CASSQSRGLRANVLTF
>TRBD1|TRBV5-1|once|TRBJ1-3|16
TGCGCCAGCAGCTCCTCAGGGGGCGCAGGAGGAAACACCATATATTTT
CASSSSGGAGGNTIYF